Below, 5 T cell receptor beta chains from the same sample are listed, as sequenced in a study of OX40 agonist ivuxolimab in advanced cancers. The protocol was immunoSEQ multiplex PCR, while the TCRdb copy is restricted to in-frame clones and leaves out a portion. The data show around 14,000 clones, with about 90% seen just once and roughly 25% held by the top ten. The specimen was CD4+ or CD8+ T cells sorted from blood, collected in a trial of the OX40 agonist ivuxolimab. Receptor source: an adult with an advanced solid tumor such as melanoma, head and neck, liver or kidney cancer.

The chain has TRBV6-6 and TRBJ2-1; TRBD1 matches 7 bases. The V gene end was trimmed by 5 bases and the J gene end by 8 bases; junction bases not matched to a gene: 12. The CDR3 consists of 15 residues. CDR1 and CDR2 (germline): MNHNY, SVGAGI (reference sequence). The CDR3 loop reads CASSQDPTGFDEQFF. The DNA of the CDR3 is TGTGCCAGCAGTCAGGACCCGACAGGGTTCGATGAGCAGTTCTTC.

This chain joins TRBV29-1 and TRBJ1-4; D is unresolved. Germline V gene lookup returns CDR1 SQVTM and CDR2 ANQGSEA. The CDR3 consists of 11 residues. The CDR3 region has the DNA TGCACCGGGTTCTGGGCGGAAAAACTGTTTTTT. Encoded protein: CTGFWAEKLFF.

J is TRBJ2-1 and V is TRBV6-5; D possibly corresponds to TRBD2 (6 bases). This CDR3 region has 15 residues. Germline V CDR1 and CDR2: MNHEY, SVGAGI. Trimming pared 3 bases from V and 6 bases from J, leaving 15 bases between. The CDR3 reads CASSYWGEAVNEQFF. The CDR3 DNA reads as TGTGCCAGCAGTTATTGGGGGGAGGCGGTCAATGAGCAGTTCTTC.

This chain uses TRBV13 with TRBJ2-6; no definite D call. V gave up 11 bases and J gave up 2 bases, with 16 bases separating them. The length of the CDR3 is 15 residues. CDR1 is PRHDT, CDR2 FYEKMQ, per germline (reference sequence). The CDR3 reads CAGREAVAGANVLTF. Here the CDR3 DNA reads TGTGCCGGCCGTGAGGCCGTTGCTGGGGCCAACGTCCTGACTTTC.

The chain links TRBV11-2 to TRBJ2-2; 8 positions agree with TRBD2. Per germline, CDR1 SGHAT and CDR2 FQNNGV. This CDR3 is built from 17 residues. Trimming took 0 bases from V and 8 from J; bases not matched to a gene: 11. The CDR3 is CASSLEPAGVFLGELFF. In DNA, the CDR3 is TGTGCCAGCAGCTTAGAGCCAGCGGGAGTATTTCTAGGGGAGCTGTTTTTT.